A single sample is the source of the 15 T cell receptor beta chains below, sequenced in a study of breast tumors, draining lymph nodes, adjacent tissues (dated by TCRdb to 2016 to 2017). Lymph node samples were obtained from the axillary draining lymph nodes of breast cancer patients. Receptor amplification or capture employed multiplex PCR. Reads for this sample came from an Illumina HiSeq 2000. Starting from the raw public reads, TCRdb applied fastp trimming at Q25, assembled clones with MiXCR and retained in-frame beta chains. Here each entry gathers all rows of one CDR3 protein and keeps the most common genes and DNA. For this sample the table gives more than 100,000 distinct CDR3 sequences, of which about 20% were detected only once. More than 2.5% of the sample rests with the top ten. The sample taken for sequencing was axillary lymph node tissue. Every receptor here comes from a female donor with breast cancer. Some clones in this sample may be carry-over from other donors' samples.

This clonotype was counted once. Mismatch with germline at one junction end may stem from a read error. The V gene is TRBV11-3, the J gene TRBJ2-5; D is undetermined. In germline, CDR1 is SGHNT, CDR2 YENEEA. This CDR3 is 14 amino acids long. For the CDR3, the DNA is TGTGCCAACAGCCTGGGTACAGCACAAGAGACCCAGTACTTC. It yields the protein CANSLGTAQETQYF.

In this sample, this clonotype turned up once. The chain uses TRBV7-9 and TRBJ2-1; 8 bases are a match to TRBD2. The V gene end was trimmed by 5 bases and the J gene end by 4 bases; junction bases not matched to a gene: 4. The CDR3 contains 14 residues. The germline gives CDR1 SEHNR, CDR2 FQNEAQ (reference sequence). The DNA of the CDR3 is TGTGCCAGCAGCCCTACTAGCGGATACAATGAGCAGTTCTTC. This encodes CASSPTSGYNEQFF.

The CDR3 DNA reads TGTGCCAGCAGTTTTACACTTACCTACGAGCAGTACTTC. This codes for CASSFTLTYEQYF. The V call is TRBV28, the J call TRBJ2-7, with D hard to call. CDR1 and CDR2 from the germline V gene are MDHEN and SYDVKM. This CDR3 has 13 residues. V was cut by 3 bases and J by 2 bases, with 8 bases left in between.

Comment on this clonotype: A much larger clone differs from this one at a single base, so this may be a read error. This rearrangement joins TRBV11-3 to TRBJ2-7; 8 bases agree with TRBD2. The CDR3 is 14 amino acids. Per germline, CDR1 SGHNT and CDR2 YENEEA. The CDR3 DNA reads TGTGCCAGCAGCTTAGCGGGAGGGCCAGACGAGCAGTGCTTC. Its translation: CASSLAGGPDEQCF. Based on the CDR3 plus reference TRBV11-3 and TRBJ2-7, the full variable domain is EAGVVQSPRYKIIEKKQPVAFWCNPISGHNTLYWYLQNLGQGPELLIRYENEEAVDDSQLPKDRFSAERLKGVDSTLKIQPAELGDSAVYLCASSLAGGPDEQCFGPGTRLTVT.

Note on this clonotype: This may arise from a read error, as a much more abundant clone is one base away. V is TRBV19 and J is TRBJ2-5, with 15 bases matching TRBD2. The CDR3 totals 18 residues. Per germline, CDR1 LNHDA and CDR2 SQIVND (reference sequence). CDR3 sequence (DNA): TGTGCCAGTAGTAACGGTGGACTAGCGGGAGGGCCTCGAGAGACCCTGTACTTC. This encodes CASSNGGLAGGPRETLYF.

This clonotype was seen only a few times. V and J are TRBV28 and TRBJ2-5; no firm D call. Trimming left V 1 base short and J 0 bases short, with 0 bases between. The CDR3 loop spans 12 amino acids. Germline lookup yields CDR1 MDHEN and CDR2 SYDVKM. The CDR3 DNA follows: TGTGCCAGCAGTTTATACCAAGAGACCCAGTACTTC. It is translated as CASSLYQETQYF.

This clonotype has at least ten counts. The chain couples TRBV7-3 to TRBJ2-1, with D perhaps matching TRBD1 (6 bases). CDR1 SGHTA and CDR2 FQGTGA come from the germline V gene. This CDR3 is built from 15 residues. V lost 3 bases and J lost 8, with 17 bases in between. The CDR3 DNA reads TGTGCCAGCAGCTTTCGTTCAGGGGCCTTGGATGAGCAGTTCTTC. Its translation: CASSFRSGALDEQFF. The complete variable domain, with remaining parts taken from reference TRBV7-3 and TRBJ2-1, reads GAGVSQTPSNKVTEKGKYVELRCDPISGHTALYWYRQSLGQGPEFLIYFQGTGAADDSGLPNDRFFAVRPEGSVSTLKIQRTERGDSAVYLCASSFRSGALDEQFFGPGTRLTVL.

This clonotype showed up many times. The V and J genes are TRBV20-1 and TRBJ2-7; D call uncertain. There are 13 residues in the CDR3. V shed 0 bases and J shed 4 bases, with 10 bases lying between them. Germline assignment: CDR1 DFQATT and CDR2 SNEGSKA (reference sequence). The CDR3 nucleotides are TGCAGTGCTAGAGAAGGGTCTAGGTACGAGCAGTACTTC. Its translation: CSAREGSRYEQYF.

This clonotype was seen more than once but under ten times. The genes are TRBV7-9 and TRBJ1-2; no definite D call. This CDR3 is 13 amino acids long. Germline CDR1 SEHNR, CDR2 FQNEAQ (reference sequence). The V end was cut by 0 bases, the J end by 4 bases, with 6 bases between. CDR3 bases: TGTGCCAGCAGCTTAGCGCGACCCTATGGCTACACCTTC. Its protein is CASSLARPYGYTF.

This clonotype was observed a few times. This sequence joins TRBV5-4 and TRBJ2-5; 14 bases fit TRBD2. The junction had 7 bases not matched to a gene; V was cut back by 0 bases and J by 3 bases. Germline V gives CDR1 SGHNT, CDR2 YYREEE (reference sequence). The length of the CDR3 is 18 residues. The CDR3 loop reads CASSLGGSGLAGEETQYF. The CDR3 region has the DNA TGTGCCAGCAGCTTGGGGGGTTCGGGACTAGCGGGAGAAGAGACCCAGTACTTC.

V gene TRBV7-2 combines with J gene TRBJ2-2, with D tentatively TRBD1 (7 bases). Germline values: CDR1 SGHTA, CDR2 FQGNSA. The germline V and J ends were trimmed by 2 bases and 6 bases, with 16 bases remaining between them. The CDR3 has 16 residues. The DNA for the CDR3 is TGTGCCAGCAGCTTAAGGGGGCCTGCGGGGTCCGGGGAGCTGTTTTTT. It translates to CASSLRGPAGSGELFF.

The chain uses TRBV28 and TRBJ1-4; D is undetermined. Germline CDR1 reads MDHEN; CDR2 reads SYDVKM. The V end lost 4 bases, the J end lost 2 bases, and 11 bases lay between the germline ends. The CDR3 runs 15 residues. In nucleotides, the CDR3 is TGTGCCAGCAGTTCATCAAGGGCTACTAATGAAAAACTGTTTTTT. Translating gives CASSSSRATNEKLFF.

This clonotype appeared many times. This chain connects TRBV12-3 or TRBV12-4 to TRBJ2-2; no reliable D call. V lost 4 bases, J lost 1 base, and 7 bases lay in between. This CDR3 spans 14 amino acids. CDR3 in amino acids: CASSSDLNTGELFF. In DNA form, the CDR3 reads TGTGCCAGCAGTTCAGACTTGAACACCGGGGAGCTGTTTTTT.

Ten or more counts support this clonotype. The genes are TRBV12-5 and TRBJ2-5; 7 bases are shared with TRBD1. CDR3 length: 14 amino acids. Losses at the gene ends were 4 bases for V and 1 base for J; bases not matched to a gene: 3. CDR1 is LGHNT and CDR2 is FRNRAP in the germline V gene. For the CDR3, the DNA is TGTGCTAGTGGTTCCGGGACAGTCCAAGAGACCCAGTACTTC. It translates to CASGSGTVQETQYF. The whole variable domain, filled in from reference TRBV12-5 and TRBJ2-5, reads DARVTQTPRHKVTEMGQEVTMRCQPILGHNTVFWYRQTMMQGLELLAYFRNRAPLDDSGMPKDRFSAEMPDATLATLKIQPSEPRDSAVYFCASGSGTVQETQYFGPGTRLLVL.

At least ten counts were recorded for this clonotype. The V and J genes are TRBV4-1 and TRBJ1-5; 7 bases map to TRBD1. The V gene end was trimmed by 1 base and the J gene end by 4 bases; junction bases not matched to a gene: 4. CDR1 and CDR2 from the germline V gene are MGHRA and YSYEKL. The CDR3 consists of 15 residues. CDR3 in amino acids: CASSQGEGQNQPQHF. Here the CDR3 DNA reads TGCGCCAGCAGCCAAGGGGAGGGACAGAATCAGCCCCAGCATTTT.